Listed below are T cell receptor beta chains from one sample, sequenced in a study of beta chain features in type 1 diabetes. Some clones are missing from TCRdb's copy, which holds only in-frame ones; the method was immunoSEQ multiplex PCR. The data show 400,000 to 500,000 clones, with 11% to 15% seen just once and roughly 0.04% held by the top ten. The sample consisted of naive CD4+ T cells from blood. The receptors here all came from a young man in good health. CDR3s include the opening cysteine and the closing phenylalanine or tryptophan. D genes are given only for firm matches. Clone size is stated in some rows and not others, as once, few, many or a class when expanded.

-	TRBV28	TRBD1	TRBJ2-5	CASSSTTGTGEETQYF	TGTGCCAGCAGTTCGACTACCGGGACAGGGGAAGAGACCCAGTACTTC
-	TRBV6-5	-	TRBJ2-7	CASRPGPVPYEQYF	TGTGCCAGCAGACCGGGACCGGTTCCCTACGAGCAGTACTTC
few	TRBV7-2	TRBD1	TRBJ1-5	CATGQGEQPQHF	TGTGCCACAGGACAGGGAGAACAGCCCCAGCATTTT
-	TRBV9	-	TRBJ2-7	CASSVADGDYEQYF	TGTGCCAGCAGCGTAGCAGACGGGGACTACGAGCAGTACTTC
-	TRBV4-3	-	TRBJ2-5	CASSQAQTGTQYF	TGCGCCAGCAGCCAAGCCCAAACCGGGACCCAGTACTTC
few	TRBV6-5	-	TRBJ2-5	CASSPTRTRETQYF	TGTGCCAGCAGTCCAACACGGACGCGGGAGACCCAGTACTTC
-	TRBV14	-	TRBJ2-1	CASSPKFGGNEQFF	TGTGCCAGCAGCCCCAAGTTTGGGGGCAATGAGCAGTTCTTC
-	TRBV25-1	-	TRBJ2-2	CASRGRGGTGELFF	TGTGCCAGCAGGGGTAGAGGGGGAACCGGGGAGCTGTTTTTT
many	TRBV29-1	-	TRBJ2-4	CSVGGGIAKNIQYF	TGCAGCGTTGGTGGGGGTATAGCCAAAAACATTCAGTACTTC
-	TRBV7-2	TRBD1	TRBJ1-5	CASSLNQGQGSNQPQHF	TGTGCCAGCAGCTTAAACCAAGGACAGGGTAGCAATCAGCCCCAGCATTTT
-	TRBV28	-	TRBJ2-4	CASSLPQAKNIQYF	TGTGCCAGCAGTTTACCCCAAGCCAAAAACATTCAGTACTTC
-	TRBV11-2	-	TRBJ1-2	CASSLGFTGYYGYTF	TGTGCCAGCAGCTTAGGATTTACAGGGTACTATGGCTACACCTTC
-	TRBV20-1	-	TRBJ1-1	CSAADWTEAFF	TGCAGTGCCGCGGACTGGACTGAAGCTTTCTTT
-	TRBV29-1	TRBD2	TRBJ2-2	CSVLSGSPNTGELFF	TGCAGCGTTCTGAGCGGGAGCCCTAACACCGGGGAGCTGTTTTTT
few	TRBV7-9	TRBD1	TRBJ1-5	CASSLAREQGQPQHF	TGTGCCAGCAGCTTAGCGAGGGAACAGGGGCAGCCCCAGCATTTT
-	TRBV2	-	TRBJ1-5	CASSVQGGDQPQHF	TGTGCCAGCAGTGTCCAGGGTGGAGATCAGCCCCAGCATTTT
-	TRBV5-1	-	TRBJ1-1	CASSLGGPGAQAEAFF	TGCGCCAGCAGCTTGGGAGGCCCGGGGGCGCAGGCTGAAGCTTTCTTT
-	TRBV5-1	-	TRBJ2-4	CASSPMAGGAKNIQYF	TGCGCCAGCAGCCCTATGGCGGGTGGGGCCAAAAACATTCAGTACTTC
-	TRBV29-1	-	TRBJ2-3	CSGQRVPNTDTQYF	TGCAGCGGCCAGCGGGTCCCGAACACAGATACGCAGTATTTT
-	TRBV9	-	TRBJ2-3	CASSVVASARGADTQYF	TGTGCCAGCAGCGTAGTGGCTAGCGCTCGTGGCGCAGATACGCAGTATTTT
-	TRBV30	TRBD1	TRBJ2-1	CAWSVQSGQGHEQFF	TGTGCCTGGAGTGTACAATCGGGACAGGGGCATGAGCAGTTCTTC
few	TRBV29-1	TRBD1	TRBJ1-2	CSVTPDRDYGYTF	TGCAGCGTTACTCCGGACAGGGACTATGGCTACACCTTC
few	TRBV4-3	-	TRBJ1-2	CASSQIAGNGYTF	TGCGCCAGCAGCCAAATAGCAGGGAACGGCTACACCTTC
-	TRBV20-1	-	TRBJ1-3	CSAQGNTIYF	TGCAGTGCTCAGGGAAACACCATATATTTT
-	TRBV9	TRBD1	TRBJ2-3	CASSVHRGLDTQYF	TGTGCCAGCAGCGTACACAGGGGGCTAGATACGCAGTATTTT
-	TRBV15	-	TRBJ2-2	CATSRTGTITGELFF	TGTGCCACCAGCCGAACCGGGACAATAACCGGGGAGCTGTTTTTT
-	TRBV5-4	TRBD2	TRBJ2-1	CASSLVGGIYNEQFF	TGTGCCAGCAGCTTGGTCGGGGGGATCTACAATGAGCAGTTCTTC
few	TRBV30	-	TRBJ2-2	CAWSRAGELFF	TGTGCCTGGAGTCGGGCCGGGGAGCTGTTTTTT
few	TRBV27	TRBD1	TRBJ1-5	CASSTRGPGNQPQHF	TGTGCCAGCAGTACCAGGGGGCCGGGGAATCAGCCCCAGCATTTT
-	TRBV14	-	TRBJ1-6	CASSGQGNSPLHF	TGTGCCAGCAGCGGGCAGGGCAATTCACCCCTCCACTTT
-	TRBV30	-	TRBJ1-2	CAWSPDRLLGGYTF	TGTGCCTGGAGCCCGGACAGATTGCTGGGAGGCTACACCTTC
-	TRBV2	-	TRBJ2-1	CASRVSGSYNEQFF	TGTGCCAGCAGAGTTAGCGGCTCCTACAATGAGCAGTTCTTC
few	TRBV18	-	TRBJ1-2	CASSPPTAGRSGYTF	TGTGCCAGCTCACCACCTACGGCAGGGCGTAGCGGCTACACCTTC
-	TRBV18	TRBD1	TRBJ1-2	CASSPRDRGGGYTF	TGTGCCAGCTCACCCCGGGACAGGGGAGGTGGCTACACCTTC
few	TRBV19	-	TRBJ2-5	CASSIGPGETQYF	TGTGCCAGTAGTATAGGCCCAGGGGAGACCCAGTACTTC
few	TRBV4-3	-	TRBJ2-2	CASSLGPGLDTGELFF	TGCGCCAGCAGCCTGGGGCCAGGGTTGGACACCGGGGAGCTGTTTTTT
few	TRBV6-6	-	TRBJ2-3	CASSLPYRDTQYF	TGTGCCAGCAGTCTTCCATACCGAGATACGCAGTATTTT
few	TRBV18	TRBD2	TRBJ2-1	CASSLLAGDPYNEQFF	TGTGCCAGCTCACTTCTAGCGGGGGACCCCTACAATGAGCAGTTCTTC
-	TRBV9	-	TRBJ1-2	CASSRSDRGNYGYTF	TGTGCCAGCAGCCGCAGTGATCGGGGGAACTATGGCTACACCTTC
few	TRBV6-6	TRBD1	TRBJ2-7	CASRAGTAGEQYF	TGTGCCAGCAGGGCCGGGACAGCAGGAGAGCAGTACTTC
many	TRBV30	-	TRBJ1-5	CAWTGNLNQPQHF	TGTGCCTGGACAGGGAATCTGAATCAGCCCCAGCATTTT
few	TRBV7-2	-	TRBJ1-6	CAGKAGGNNSPLHF	TGTGCCGGGAAAGCTGGGGGTAATAATTCACCCCTCCACTTT